This T cell receptor (beta chain) was retrieved from a study of blood T cell repertoires in COVID-19. Turning to the study itself: Samples of COVID-19 (acute and convalescent) were obtained from the United States, Italy and Spain.

V lost 6 bases and J lost 5; bases outside the gene matches: 10. Germline values: CDR1 SQVTM, CDR2 ANQGSEA. This CDR3 comprises 14 residues. This clone was counted a single time. TCRdb keeps only in-frame clones here, not all; method: immunoSEQ multiplex PCR. Among around 160,000 clones listed, around 90% were seen once. The participants were between roughly 18 and 100 years old and came from under 25 US areas. Grouping used clinical history reported by participants in a survey and questionnaire. Sequenced material: PBMCs or T cells enriched from blood (not recorded which). The receptor comes from a woman aged 40 to 50 who had been exposed to COVID-19. This sequence joins TRBV29-1 and TRBJ2-5; TRBD1 agrees at 9 bases. DNA for the CDR3: TGCAGCGTACAAGCCGGGACAGGGATTGAGACCCAGTACTTC. Its translation is CSVQAGTGIETQYF.